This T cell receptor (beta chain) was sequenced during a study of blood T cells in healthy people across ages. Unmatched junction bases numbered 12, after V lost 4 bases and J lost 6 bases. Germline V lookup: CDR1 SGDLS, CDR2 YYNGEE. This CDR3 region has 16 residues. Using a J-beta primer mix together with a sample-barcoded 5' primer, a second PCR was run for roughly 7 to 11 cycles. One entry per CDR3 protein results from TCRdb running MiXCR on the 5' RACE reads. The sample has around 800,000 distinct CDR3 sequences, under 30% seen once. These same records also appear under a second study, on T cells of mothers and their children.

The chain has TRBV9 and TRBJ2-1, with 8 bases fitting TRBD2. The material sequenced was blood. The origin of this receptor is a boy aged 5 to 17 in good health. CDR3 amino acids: CASSPSPGLGRNEQFF. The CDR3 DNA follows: TGTGCCAGCAGCCCCTCTCCGGGACTAGGACGCAATGAGCAGTTCTTC.